The 12 T cell receptor beta chains in this list originate from one sample, sequenced in a study of shared clonotypes between healthy human individuals. CD45RO-negative cells were positively selected for CCR7, leaving out terminally differentiated effector memory CD45RA+ cells. The repertoire was sequenced with immunoSEQ multiplex PCR; TCRdb's copy has only in-frame clones and lacks some. The table shows about 2 million clones, with over 85% occurring only once. The sequenced material came from naive CD8+ T cells sorted from blood. The source of these receptors is a man between 18 and 29 years old in good health.

V gene TRBV5-1 combines with J gene TRBJ2-6; D is perhaps TRBD2 (5 bases). This CDR3 has 18 residues. Trimming took off 3 bases at V and 0 bases at J, with 16 bases between the two ends. Germline V gene data show CDR1 as SGHRS and CDR2 as YFSETQ. The CDR3 spells CASSYSLPRGSGANVLTF. The CDR3 DNA reads as TGCGCCAGCAGCTACTCCCTGCCCCGGGGCTCTGGGGCCAACGTCCTGACTTTC.

The gene calls are TRBV6-4 and TRBJ1-2; D is unresolved. Germline-derived CDR1 and CDR2 are MRHNA and SNTAGT. The CDR3 covers 10 residues. Trimming took off 8 bases at V and 4 bases at J, with 5 bases between the two ends. As DNA, the CDR3 is TGTGCCAGCCGCCTCTATGGCTACACCTTC. Residues: CASRLYGYTF.

This clone was counted a single time. V usage is TRBV28 and J usage is TRBJ2-7, with 8 bases identical to TRBD2. There are 14 residues in the CDR3. The V gene's germline CDR1 is MDHEN and CDR2 SYDVKM. V shed 4 bases and J 2 bases; nucleotides not matched to a gene: 4. As DNA, the CDR3 is TGTGCCAGCAGTTCCCGGGAGGGGGCCTACGAGCAGTACTTC. It specifies CASSSREGAYEQYF.

The V gene is TRBV2, the J gene TRBJ1-3, with D unclear. Trimming took off 6 bases at V and 2 bases at J, with 14 bases between the two ends. Germline CDR1 and CDR2: SNHLY and FYNNEI. The CDR3 length is 15 residues. CDR3 sequence (DNA): TGTGCCAGCAGCGATACAGACTATACTGGAAACACCATATATTTT. Its translation: CASSDTDYTGNTIYF. Full variable domain (rest looked up from reference TRBV2 and TRBJ1-3): EPEVTQTPSHQVTQMGQEVILRCVPISNHLYFYWYRQILGQKVEFLVSFYNNEISEKSEIFDDQFSVERPDGSNFTLKIRSTKLEDSAMYFCASSDTDYTGNTIYFGEGSWLTVV.

The rearrangement uses TRBV19 and TRBJ1-2; D is possibly TRBD1 (5 bases). The V and J ends lost 3 bases and 9 bases respectively, with 14 bases between them. In germline, CDR1 is LNHDA, CDR2 SQIVND (reference sequence). The CDR3 has 13 amino acids. Written as DNA, the CDR3 is TGTGCCAGTAGTATTGGTGGGGCGTACAGCTACACCTTC. It specifies CASSIGGAYSYTF.

The rearrangement uses TRBV10-3 and TRBJ1-2; the match to TRBD1 covers 9 bases. Germline-derived CDR1 and CDR2 are ENHRY and SYGVKD. Trimming at V came to 2 bases and at J to 5 bases, leaving 6 bases not matched to a gene. The CDR3 extends over 15 amino acids. DNA of the CDR3: TGTGCCATCAGTGAGCTCGGACAGGGGAGGTATGGCTACACCTTC. Its protein product is CAISELGQGRYGYTF.

This chain uses TRBV5-6 with TRBJ2-2; D is possibly TRBD1 (6 bases). V dropped 3 bases and J dropped 6 bases, with 24 bases sitting between them. Germline values: CDR1 SGHDT, CDR2 YYEEEE. The length of the CDR3 is 18 residues. The CDR3: CASSSPFSGADYPGELFF. The CDR3 DNA reads as TGTGCCAGCAGCTCCCCTTTTTCAGGGGCCGACTATCCCGGGGAGCTGTTTTTT.

V usage is TRBV19 and J usage is TRBJ1-1; perhaps TRBD1 as D (5 bases). The germline V and J ends were trimmed by 10 bases and 1 base, with 10 bases remaining between them. Germline V CDR1 and CDR2: LNHDA, SQIVND (reference sequence). The CDR3 loop spans 12 amino acids. The CDR3 coding sequence is TGTGCCACTTGGGGGGGGAACACTGAAGCTTTCTTT. As protein: CATWGGNTEAFF.

The CDR3 nucleotides are TGTGCCACCAGCAGCCCAAACAGGGAAGGGGGCTATGGCTACACCTTC. This sequence encodes CATSSPNREGGYGYTF. The V and J genes are TRBV15 and TRBJ1-2, with a weak D call TRBD1 (6 bases). This CDR3 contains 16 residues. Germline V lookup: CDR1 LNHNV, CDR2 YYDKDF (reference sequence). Deletions cut 3 bases from V and 4 bases from J, with 18 bases between.

The chain links TRBV4-1 to TRBJ2-1; D unresolved. The germline V and J ends were trimmed by 4 bases and 0 bases, with 19 bases remaining between them. The CDR3 consists of 18 residues. Germline CDR1 reads MGHRA; CDR2 reads YSYEKL. CDR3 sequence reads: CASSPTEMSASSYNEQFF. The CDR3 DNA follows: TGCGCCAGCAGCCCCACCGAGATGAGCGCTAGCTCCTACAATGAGCAGTTCTTC.

The chain combines TRBV4-2 with TRBJ2-7; D not resolved. Trimming stripped 0 bases from V and 2 bases from J, with 8 bases between. Germline V gene sequence: CDR1 LGHNA, CDR2 YNFKEQ. The CDR3 covers 14 residues. The CDR3 DNA reads TGTGCCAGCAGCCAAGATGACACTGCCTACGAGCAGTACTTC. Translated, it gives CASSQDDTAYEQYF.

Written as DNA, the CDR3 is TGTGCCAGCAGTTACCGGAGCGGGGGGCCACGGGAGACCCAGTACTTC. As protein: CASSYRSGGPRETQYF. V gene TRBV6-6 combines with J gene TRBJ2-5; the match to TRBD2 covers 9 bases. This CDR3 region has 16 residues. Germline CDR1 is MNHNY and CDR2 is SVGAGI (reference sequence). V was clipped by 2 bases and J by 5 bases; unmatched bases: 9.